Shown below are 27 T cell receptor beta chains from a single sample sequenced in a study of T-cell memory formation after mild COVID-19. From the 5' RACE reads, TCRdb called clonotypes with MiXCR, one entry per CDR3 protein. This table has over 120,000 distinct CDR3 sequences, around 25% appearing once. The sequencing sample was made of PBMCs or a T cell subset sorted from them (not recorded which). Receptors were obtained from an adult woman who had mild COVID-19 (a few samples of this study predate the infection). Cell type and time point are not known.

This clonotype was picked up a small number of times. This CDR3 reads CASSDLGDRETQYF. CDR3 coding DNA: TGTGCCAGCAGCGACCTGGGGGACCGAGAGACCCAGTACTTC. The V and J genes are TRBV28 and TRBJ2-5; D tentatively reads TRBD1 or TRBD2 (5 bases each). Per germline, CDR1 MDHEN and CDR2 SYDVKM. Trimming cost V 6 bases and J 4 bases, with 15 bases left between them. CDR3 length equals 14 residues.

This chain uses TRBV20-1 with TRBJ2-7, with D possibly matching TRBD1 (6 bases). Germline CDR1 is DFQATT and CDR2 is SNEGSKA (reference sequence). The CDR3 is 13 amino acids. Between the trimmed V and J ends, which lost 6 bases and 4 bases, there was a span of 16 bases. The CDR3 coding sequence is TGCAGTGCAAGGAGACAGGAGTCGTACGAGCAGTACTTC. It encodes CSARRQESYEQYF.

The rearrangement links TRBV7-9 to TRBJ2-1, with D tentatively TRBD1 or TRBD2 (5 bases each). Germline CDR1 reads SEHNR; CDR2 reads FQNEAQ (reference sequence). V lost 5 bases, J lost 7 bases, and 18 bases lay in between. The CDR3 extends over 15 amino acids. CDR3 DNA: TGTGCCAGCAGCGCGGCCGTCGGGGCACGGAATGAGCAGTTCTTC. Its protein product is CASSAAVGARNEQFF.

The chain employs TRBV25-1 and TRBJ1-1; tentatively, D is TRBD1 (5 bases). CDR3 length: 14 residues. The germline V gene has CDR1 MGHDK and CDR2 SYGVNS. The V and J ends lost 7 bases and 0 bases respectively, with 12 bases between them. The CDR3 bases are TGTGCCAGCACAGGGTTTGGGATGAACACTGAAGCTTTCTTT. It yields the protein CASTGFGMNTEAFF.

This chain joins TRBV9 and TRBJ2-2; D might be TRBD2 (6 bases). V lost 1 base, J lost 0 bases, and 13 bases lay in between. Germline V lookup: CDR1 SGDLS, CDR2 YYNGEE. The CDR3 length is 17 residues. This CDR3 reads CASSVRRDVANTGELFF. CDR3 in DNA: TGTGCCAGCAGCGTAAGGCGGGACGTCGCGAACACCGGGGAGCTGTTTTTT.

The rearrangement joins TRBV7-3 to TRBJ2-1; TRBD2 agrees at 9 bases. From germline, CDR1 is SGHTA and CDR2 FQGTGA. Losses at the gene ends were 5 bases for V and 12 bases for J; bases not matched to a gene: 8. This CDR3 is built from 13 residues. The CDR3 DNA reads TGTGCCAGCAGCCCAAGCGGGGGGCCAGGGCAGTTCTTC. Translation: CASSPSGGPGQFF.

This clonotype has just a few counts. The rearrangement uses TRBV19 and TRBJ2-3, with TRBD2 matching over 8 bases. Germline V gene lookup returns CDR1 LNHDA and CDR2 SQIVND (reference sequence). The junction had 11 bases not matched to a gene; V was cut back by 9 bases and J by 3 bases. The CDR3 loop spans 15 amino acids. The CDR3 DNA follows: TGTGCCAGCTTAGGGACTAGGGGGATGACAGATACGCAGTATTTT. Amino acids: CASLGTRGMTDTQYF.

The J gene is TRBJ2-1, the V gene TRBV9, with 11 bases fitting TRBD2. The V segment lost 4 bases and the J segment 3 bases; nucleotides outside the gene matches: 18. This CDR3 is built from 20 residues. Germline loops: CDR1 SGDLS, CDR2 YYNGEE. Written as DNA, the CDR3 is TGTGCCAGCAGCCATCCCTCCGGGGGTAGAGGACTAGCGGGCTACAATGAGCAGTTCTTC. This encodes CASSHPSGGRGLAGYNEQFF.

There are a few counts of this clonotype. The chain combines TRBV7-6 with TRBJ1-4; maybe TRBD1 (6 bases). V gave up 1 base and J gave up 8 bases, with 17 bases separating them. Looked up from germline, CDR1 is SGHVS and CDR2 is FNYEAQ. There are 16 residues in the CDR3. The CDR3 is CASSLDTGFGHEKLFF. CDR3 nucleotides: TGTGCCAGCAGCTTAGACACAGGGTTTGGACACGAAAAACTGTTTTTT.

This clonotype appeared a few times. This chain links TRBV4-3 with TRBJ2-7, with D perhaps matching TRBD2 (5 bases). Germline V gene data show CDR1 as LGHNA and CDR2 as YSLEER. The CDR3 sequence is 15 residues long. Trimming removed 1 base at V and 0 bases at J, with 10 bases between. In DNA form, the CDR3 reads TGCGCCAGCAGCCAAGGGATAGCGCGCTCCTACGAGCAGTACTTC. Translation: CASSQGIARSYEQYF.

V usage is TRBV5-1 and J usage is TRBJ1-2, with D unclear. This CDR3 has 14 residues. The V end was cut by 0 bases, the J end by 5 bases, with 11 bases between. The germline gives CDR1 SGHRS, CDR2 YFSETQ. For the CDR3, the DNA is TGCGCCAGCAGCTTGGAACCGGTAAAATATGGCTACACCTTC. Protein: CASSLEPVKYGYTF.

The V gene is TRBV15, the J gene TRBJ2-7; unclear D gene. Trimming stripped 6 bases from V and 0 bases from J, with 3 bases between. The CDR3 totals 11 residues. Germline V gene data show CDR1 as LNHNV and CDR2 as YYDKDF (reference sequence). This CDR3 is CATSNSYEQYF. CDR3 coding DNA: TGTGCCACCAGTAACTCCTACGAGCAGTACTTC.

This clonotype has a handful of counts. This chain joins TRBV4-3 and TRBJ1-2; the match to TRBD1 covers 10 bases. Trimming at V came to 0 bases and at J to 4 bases, leaving 8 bases not matched to a gene. In germline, CDR1 is LGHNA, CDR2 YSLEER. The length of the CDR3 is 17 residues. In nucleotides, the CDR3 is TGCGCCAGCAGCCAAGATCTAGGGACAGGGGTTACCTATGGCTACACCTTC. Translating gives CASSQDLGTGVTYGYTF.

J is TRBJ2-5 and V is TRBV7-6; 8 bases align to TRBD2. This CDR3 comprises 16 residues. The ends lost 1 base at V and 2 bases at J; junction bases unmatched: 6. Germline V lookup: CDR1 SGHVS, CDR2 FNYEAQ. Written as DNA, the CDR3 is TGTGCCAGCAGCTTAGGGGGAGCGGGAGAGCAAGAGACCCAGTACTTC. Its translation is CASSLGGAGEQETQYF.

Notes on this clonotype: A clone one base away is much larger, so this may be a read error. V usage is TRBV21-1 and J usage is TRBJ2-2; the table names TRBD1, a call not compared with the DNA. TRBV21-1 is termed a pseudogene. The CDR3 contains 18 residues. The CDR3 region has the DNA TGTGCCAGCAGCAGACACAGCAGGGTGACCCTGAACACCGAGGAGCTGTTTTTT. The encoded protein is CASSRHSRVTLNTEELFF.

The chain recombines TRBV15 with TRBJ2-3; TRBD1 might be the D (5 bases). This CDR3 has 16 amino acids. Trimming cost V 0 bases and J 2 bases, with 12 bases left between them. The germline V gene encodes CDR1 LNHNV and CDR2 YYDKDF (reference sequence). Here the CDR3 reads CATSRDGRAHTDTQYF. The CDR3 bases are TGTGCCACCAGCAGAGACGGCAGGGCCCACACAGATACGCAGTATTTT.

This clonotype occurred a few times. The gene calls are TRBV5-1 and TRBJ1-2, with TRBD1 as a possible D gene (5 bases). CDR1 and CDR2 (germline): SGHRS, YFSETQ. The length of the CDR3 is 15 residues. With 1 base removed from V and 4 bases from J, the gap between germline ends came to 14 bases. CDR3 sequence: CASSLSQGSVYGYTF. The CDR3 nucleotides are TGCGCCAGCAGCTTGTCCCAGGGCAGCGTCTATGGCTACACCTTC.

This clonotype was counted only a few times. The rearrangement links TRBV29-1 to TRBJ2-1; D might be TRBD2 (6 bases). The V gene lost 2 bases and the J gene lost 3 bases, with 20 bases spanning the gap. This CDR3 comprises 17 residues. Germline V gene data show CDR1 as SQVTM and CDR2 as ANQGSEA. CDR3 residues: CSVERSSTAGIYNEQFF. CDR3 DNA sequence: TGCAGCGTTGAACGATCCTCTACTGCGGGGATCTACAATGAGCAGTTCTTC.

V is TRBV4-2 and J is TRBJ2-3, with 9 bases aligning to TRBD2. Germline V gives CDR1 LGHNA, CDR2 YNFKEQ. The CDR3 sequence is 17 residues long. The V and J ends lost 0 bases and 0 bases, in that order; junction bases with no gene match: 4. CDR3 amino acids: CASSQDLLAGSTDTQYF. Written as DNA, the CDR3 is TGTGCCAGCAGCCAAGATCTGCTAGCGGGGAGCACAGATACGCAGTATTTT.

CDR3 in amino acids: CASSALAGLTNEQFF. The CDR3 bases are TGTGCCAGCAGCGCCTTAGCGGGACTAACCAATGAGCAGTTCTTC. This rearrangement joins TRBV9 to TRBJ2-1; 8 nucleotides agree with TRBD2. V was pared by 3 bases and J by 6 bases, with 8 bases of the junction left unmatched. Germline V gene lookup returns CDR1 SGDLS and CDR2 YYNGEE. The CDR3 has 15 amino acids.

The gene calls are TRBV6-4 and TRBJ2-3; 8 bases are a match to TRBD1. V dropped 0 bases and J dropped 5; count of bases not matched to a gene: 7. CDR1 is MRHNA, CDR2 SNTAGT, per germline. This CDR3 is 16 amino acids long. The CDR3 here is CASSDSSRGLRDTQYF. CDR3 coding DNA: TGTGCCAGCAGTGACTCCTCCAGGGGGCTCAGAGATACGCAGTATTTT.

The V and J genes are TRBV5-1 and TRBJ1-6, with 9 bases matching TRBD1. This CDR3 region has 14 residues. Germline V gives CDR1 SGHRS, CDR2 YFSETQ. The J segment lost 11 bases and the V segment lost 3 bases, leaving 6 bases of the junction unmatched. This chain's CDR3 is CASSWGTGLPPLHF. DNA of the CDR3: TGCGCCAGCAGCTGGGGGACAGGGTTACCACCCCTCCACTTT.

In this sample, this clonotype turned up a few times. The chain has TRBV15 and TRBJ1-1; maybe TRBD1 (5 bases). This CDR3 has 12 amino acids. Trimming took 6 bases from V and 2 from J, leaving 7 bases between them. CDR1 and CDR2 from the germline V gene are LNHNV and YYDKDF (reference sequence). Here the CDR3 reads CATRGGNTEAFF. The CDR3, as DNA: TGTGCCACCAGGGGGGGTAACACTGAAGCTTTCTTT.

The chain employs TRBV27 and TRBJ2-7; no clear D. Trimming cost V 3 bases and J 0 bases, with 9 bases left between them. CDR1 MNHEY and CDR2 SMNVEV come from the germline V gene (reference sequence). CDR3 length: 14 amino acids. CDR3 DNA sequence: TGTGCCAGCAGTTTTTCCTCGAGCTCCTACGAGCAGTACTTC. Translating gives CASSFSSSSYEQYF.

This clonotype was picked up one time. The genes are TRBV6-6 and TRBJ2-3; 7 bases agree with TRBD1. The CDR3 loop spans 16 amino acids. Germline V lookup: CDR1 MNHNY, CDR2 SVGAGI (reference sequence). The J segment lost 3 bases and the V segment lost 4 bases, leaving 10 bases of the junction unmatched. CDR3 in amino acids: CASSLRDSLGTDTQYF. DNA of the CDR3: TGTGCCAGCAGTTTAAGGGACAGCCTAGGGACAGATACGCAGTATTTT.

This clonotype was observed a handful of times. V gene TRBV6-5 combines with J gene TRBJ2-5; D is uncertain. In germline, CDR1 is MNHEY, CDR2 SVGAGI. The V gene lost 0 bases and the J gene lost 1 base, with 6 bases spanning the gap. The CDR3 extends over 14 amino acids. The CDR3 loop is CASSYSWVQETQYF. The CDR3 DNA is TGTGCCAGCAGTTACTCTTGGGTCCAAGAGACCCAGTACTTC.

This clonotype has more than one count but fewer than ten. Written as DNA, the CDR3 is TGTGCCAGCAGTTTCACTAGCGGGTCGTCCGAGCAGTACTTC. This translates into CASSFTSGSSEQYF. The chain joins TRBV6-2 or TRBV6-3 to TRBJ2-7; 9 nucleotides align to TRBD2. The trim removed 4 bases at V and 6 bases at J, leaving 7 bases unmatched. The CDR3 loop spans 14 amino acids. The germline CDR1 and CDR2 sequences are MNHEY and SVGEGT.